The 31 T cell receptor beta chains below all came from one sample that was sequenced in a study of siplizumab effects on memory and regulatory T cells (dated by TCRdb to about 2019). Library preparation used the immunoSEQ multiplex PCR assay. The clones in this table, taken by TCRdb from immuneACCESS, are in-frame only. Not every clone is retained; where verified, under half of the shortfall comes from an unresolved V gene, and the cause of the rest is unknown. The sample table contains 7,500 to 8,500 clones; only one count was recorded for about 38% of them. 4.5% to 6% of the sample is in the top ten clones. Their antigens are not known. For approximately six days, cells in the mixed lymphocyte reaction were kept in coculture at 37 degrees C. Sample: CFSE-low (dividing) CD8+ T cells sorted from an allogeneic mixed lymphocyte reaction. The source of these receptors is a human donor in good health; the cells came from an allogeneic mixed lymphocyte reaction.

By share of the sample, this clone is medium-sized (0.01 to 0.1%). V and J are TRBV15 and TRBJ1-5; D not resolved. V lost 0 bases to trimming and J lost 8 bases, with 14 bases between them. Per the germline V gene, CDR1 is LNHNV and CDR2 is YYDKDF (reference sequence). The CDR3 has 15 residues. The DNA for the CDR3 is TGTGCCACCAGCAGAGATCGGACCCTTCGGGAGCCCCAGCATTTT. Its protein product is CATSRDRTLREPQHF.

The chain employs TRBV19 and TRBJ2-2; a possible D gene is TRBD2 (6 bases). V lost 3 bases to trimming and J lost 5 bases, with 13 bases between them. The germline V gene has CDR1 LNHDA and CDR2 SQIVND (reference sequence). The CDR3 runs 15 residues. CDR3 bases: TGTGCCAGTAGTATCTGGGCGGGATTAACCGGGGAGCTGTTTTTT. Translation gives CASSIWAGLTGELFF.

This clone is categorized as medium-sized (0.01 to 0.1%). V usage is TRBV5-1 and J usage is TRBJ2-7, with TRBD1 identical over 9 bases. The CDR3 sequence is 15 residues long. CDR1 is SGHRS and CDR2 is YFSETQ in the germline V gene. The trim removed 4 bases at V and 1 base at J, leaving 6 bases unmatched. The DNA for the CDR3 is TGCGCCAGCAGCCCAAGGACAGGGGCTTCCTACGAGCAGTACTTC. Residues: CASSPRTGASYEQYF.

This clone is termed medium-sized (0.01 to 0.1%). V gene TRBV23-1 combines with J gene TRBJ2-7, with 12 bases lining up with TRBD1. TRBV23-1 qualifies as an ORF whose function is uncertain. The CDR3 contains 17 residues. With V trimmed by 1 base and J by 1 base, 5 bases remained unmatched. CDR3 in DNA: TGCGCCAGCAGTCAATACCGGGACAGGGGGCCGTCCTACGAGCAGTACTTC. Encoded protein: CASSQYRDRGPSYEQYF.

This rearrangement joins TRBV7-3 to TRBJ2-1; 11 nucleotides agree with TRBD2. V was pared by 5 bases and J by 1 base, with 4 bases of the junction left unmatched. Germline lookup yields CDR1 SGHTA and CDR2 FQGTGA. This CDR3 has 16 residues. The CDR3 reads CASSARLAGSYNEQFF. In nucleotides, the CDR3 is TGTGCCAGCAGCGCCAGACTAGCGGGATCCTACAATGAGCAGTTCTTC.

The J gene is TRBJ2-7, the V gene TRBV5-5; D not resolved. Germline V gene lookup returns CDR1 SGHKS and CDR2 YYEKEE (reference sequence). With 0 bases removed from V and 2 bases from J, the gap between germline ends came to 9 bases. This CDR3 is built from 14 residues. The CDR3 coding sequence is TGTGCCAGCAGCTTGGGTCAAGGTCCCTACGAGCAGTACTTC. Its protein is CASSLGQGPYEQYF.

Only a few counts were recorded for this clone. This sequence joins TRBV9 and TRBJ1-2, with 7 bases identical to TRBD1. The junction had 25 bases not matched to a gene; V was cut back by 4 bases and J by 4 bases. The CDR3 spans 20 residues. CDR1 and CDR2 (germline): SGDLS, YYNGEE. The CDR3 loop reads CASSPVSVSRQGVVIYGYTF. In DNA, the CDR3 is TGTGCCAGCAGCCCCGTTTCGGTCTCCCGACAGGGAGTGGTTATCTATGGCTACACCTTC.

J is TRBJ2-7 and V is TRBV4-1; 7 positions match TRBD1. Germline loops: CDR1 MGHRA, CDR2 YSYEKL. The J segment lost 3 bases and the V segment lost 4 bases, leaving 6 bases of the junction unmatched. CDR3 length: 14 residues. CDR3 sequence: CASSLRDSNYEQYF. The CDR3 DNA is TGCGCCAGCAGCCTGAGGGACAGCAACTACGAGCAGTACTTC.

In this sample, this clone is medium-sized (0.01 to 0.1%). The gene calls are TRBV29-1 and TRBJ2-7; D may match TRBD1 or TRBD2 (5 bases each). The CDR3 has 12 amino acids. Between the trimmed V and J ends, which lost 8 bases and 3 bases, there was a span of 14 bases. Germline CDR1 SQVTM, CDR2 ANQGSEA. The CDR3 here is CSTWDENYEQYF. The CDR3 nucleotides read TGCAGCACTTGGGACGAGAACTACGAGCAGTACTTC.

The chain combines TRBV6-1 with TRBJ2-7, with 9 bases matching TRBD1. Germline values: CDR1 MNHNS, CDR2 SASEGT. Trimming removed 3 bases from V and 6 bases from J; junction bases left unmatched: 15. This CDR3 region has 17 residues. The CDR3 loop reads CASSDYVPGQGLSEQYF. The CDR3 DNA is TGTGCCAGCAGTGACTACGTCCCGGGACAGGGACTGTCCGAGCAGTACTTC.

The chain recombines TRBV6-5 with TRBJ2-3, with D perhaps matching TRBD1 (6 bases). V was trimmed by 8 bases and J by 8 bases, leaving 14 bases between them. Germline lookup yields CDR1 MNHEY and CDR2 SVGAGI. The CDR3 extends over 12 amino acids. CDR3 in amino acids: CASGPDSSTQYF. The CDR3 DNA is TGTGCCAGCGGACCGGACAGTAGTACGCAGTATTTT.

This chain connects TRBV7-2 to TRBJ2-5; D perhaps matches TRBD2 (5 bases). Looked up from germline, CDR1 is SGHTA and CDR2 is FQGNSA. V gave up 7 bases and J gave up 2 bases, with 17 bases separating them. This CDR3 region has 15 residues. The CDR3 loop is CASNLTPGVQETQYF. The CDR3 bases are TGTGCCAGCAACCTCACTCCCGGGGTACAAGAGACCCAGTACTTC.

This clone qualifies as medium-sized. The V gene is TRBV5-1, the J gene TRBJ2-1; the D gene is possibly TRBD2 (7 bases). Per the germline V gene, CDR1 is SGHRS and CDR2 is YFSETQ. There are 15 residues in the CDR3. V lost 4 bases to trimming and J lost 4 bases, with 15 bases between them. CDR3: CASSPDGGPYNEQFF. DNA for the CDR3: TGCGCCAGCAGCCCGGACGGGGGGCCGTACAATGAGCAGTTCTTC.

This sequence joins TRBV6-5 and TRBJ2-2; 7 bases align to TRBD1. J gave up 5 bases and V 2 bases, and 2 bases lay outside the gene matches. Germline V gives CDR1 MNHEY, CDR2 SVGAGI. The CDR3 contains 14 residues. The CDR3 is CASSYLTGTGELFF. The CDR3 nucleotides read TGTGCCAGCAGTTACCTGACAGGGACCGGGGAGCTGTTTTTT.

This clone has just a few counts. The rearrangement links TRBV29-1 to TRBJ1-1, with 7 bases that match TRBD1. The CDR3 is 13 amino acids. The V gene's germline CDR1 is SQVTM and CDR2 ANQGSEA. The junction had 9 bases not matched to a gene; V was cut back by 7 bases and J by 4 bases. The CDR3 loop reads CSGSGGESTEAFF. The CDR3 DNA is TGCAGCGGCTCAGGGGGGGAGAGCACTGAAGCTTTCTTT.

By sample fraction, this clone is medium-sized. This rearrangement joins TRBV7-6 to TRBJ2-5; no firm D call. Per the germline V gene, CDR1 is SGHVS and CDR2 is FNYEAQ. The V end lost 4 bases, the J end lost 1 base, and 16 bases lay between the germline ends. This CDR3 region has 16 residues. CDR3 sequence: CASSSTFGRLQETQYF. Here the CDR3 DNA reads TGTGCCAGCAGCTCGACCTTTGGACGGCTCCAAGAGACCCAGTACTTC. Combining the CDR3 with reference TRBV7-6 and TRBJ2-5 gives the whole variable domain GAGVSQSPRYKVTKRGQDVALRCDPISGHVSLYWYRQALGQGPEFLTYFNYEAQQDKSGLPNDRFSAERPEGSISTLTIQRTEQRDSAMYRCASSSTFGRLQETQYFGPGTRLLVL.

The chain employs TRBV13 and TRBJ2-5; TRBD2 agrees at 13 bases. The V gene's germline CDR1 is PRHDT and CDR2 FYEKMQ (reference sequence). The trim removed 6 bases at V and 1 base at J, leaving 11 bases unmatched. CDR3 length: 18 amino acids. CDR3 bases: TGTGCCAGCAGTTACTTTAGGACTAGCGGGAGATTCCAAGAGACCCAGTACTTC. As protein: CASSYFRTSGRFQETQYF.

The chain combines TRBV19 with TRBJ1-3; D is unclear. The CDR3 is made up of 15 amino acids. Germline V lookup: CDR1 LNHDA, CDR2 SQIVND (reference sequence). V was cut by 6 bases and J by 0 bases, with 12 bases left in between. CDR3 loop: CASRALGSSGNTIYF. The CDR3 region has the DNA TGTGCCAGTAGAGCCCTGGGGAGCTCTGGAAACACCATATATTTT.

In its sample, this clone was seen a few times. This sequence joins TRBV7-9 and TRBJ2-5; D may be TRBD1 (5 bases). CDR1 and CDR2 (germline): SEHNR, FQNEAQ (reference sequence). The CDR3 extends over 14 amino acids. V was cut by 5 bases and J by 5 bases, with 15 bases left in between. CDR3 in amino acids: CASSEDQGGETQYF. The CDR3 bases are TGTGCCAGCAGCGAGGACCAGGGTGGCGAGACCCAGTACTTC.

This chain uses TRBV18 with TRBJ1-1, with D unresolved. The V gene lost 3 bases and the J gene lost 0 bases, with 11 bases spanning the gap. The CDR3 consists of 15 residues. CDR1 is KGHSH and CDR2 is LQKENI in the germline V gene. This chain's CDR3 is CASSPPLGVNTEAFF. The DNA for the CDR3 is TGTGCCAGCTCACCGCCCCTTGGGGTGAACACTGAAGCTTTCTTT.

This clone was counted a few times. The genes are TRBV5-1 and TRBJ2-2, with D maybe TRBD2 (6 bases). The V gene's germline CDR1 is SGHRS and CDR2 YFSETQ. V was cut by 0 bases and J by 5 bases, with 14 bases left in between. There are 16 residues in the CDR3. DNA for the CDR3: TGCGCCAGCAGCTTGGGGACAAATAGCGGTACCGGGGAGCTGTTTTTT. It codes for CASSLGTNSGTGELFF.

Remarks on this clone: Compared with germline, one end of the junction differs, possibly owing to a read error. J is TRBJ1-2 and V is TRBV4-3; D is uncertain. This CDR3 region has 19 residues. CDR1 is LGHNA, CDR2 YSLEER, per germline. The CDR3 nucleotides are TGCGCCAGCAGCCAAGATTTTGATACCAACCTTGCAAGGCTCTATGGCTACATCTTC. Residues: CASSQDFDTNLARLYGYIF.

This chain joins TRBV4-3 and TRBJ2-7; D is ambiguous. Trimming took 1 base from V and 0 from J, leaving 10 bases between them. CDR3 length: 15 amino acids. Germline-derived CDR1 and CDR2 are LGHNA and YSLEER. CDR3 nucleotide sequence: TGCGCCAGCAGCCAAGTTCGTGGCGGCTCCTACGAGCAGTACTTC. It yields the protein CASSQVRGGSYEQYF.

This clone is labeled medium-sized. The CDR3 protein is CSARTRGNTF. CDR3 sequence (DNA): TGCAGTGCTAGAACCAGGGGAAACACCTTC. J is TRBJ1-2 and V is TRBV20-1; possibly TRBD1 for D (6 bases). This CDR3 comprises 10 residues. V was shortened by 2 bases and J by 12 bases, with 10 bases between the two germline ends. Germline CDR1 is DFQATT and CDR2 is SNEGSKA (reference sequence).

This clone has a handful of counts. This chain uses TRBV4-1 with TRBJ2-3, with D perhaps assigned TRBD1 or TRBD2 (6 bases each). V dropped 0 bases and J dropped 7 bases, with 20 bases sitting between them. The length of the CDR3 is 17 residues. CDR1 and CDR2 (germline): MGHRA, YSYEKL. This chain's CDR3 is CASSQDPGAEPFYTQYF. The CDR3 DNA follows: TGCGCCAGCAGCCAAGACCCGGGGGCAGAGCCCTTTTATACGCAGTATTTT.

A note on this clone: An end of the junction does not agree with germline; a read error may underlie this. The chain has TRBV5-4 and TRBJ1-2; tentative D call: TRBD1 (5 bases). This CDR3 contains 13 residues. The germline CDR1 and CDR2 sequences are SGHNT and YYREEE (reference sequence). The CDR3 DNA follows: TGCGCCAGCAGCCAAGGAGGGACCTATGGCTACACCTTC. Amino acids: CASSQGGTYGYTF.

This clone is labeled medium-sized (0.01 to 0.1%). V gene TRBV18 combines with J gene TRBJ2-7; TRBD2 matches at 9 bases. The CDR3 spans 14 residues. Germline V lookup: CDR1 KGHSH, CDR2 LQKENI. Trimming took 3 bases from V and 3 from J; bases not matched to a gene: 3. In nucleotides, the CDR3 is TGTGCCAGCTCACCTGGTAGCGGGAGCTACGAGCAGTACTTC. Translated: CASSPGSGSYEQYF.

This chain links TRBV19 with TRBJ2-1; 10 bases align to TRBD2. The germline V gene encodes CDR1 LNHDA and CDR2 SQIVND (reference sequence). The ends lost 7 bases at V and 8 bases at J; junction bases unmatched: 5. The CDR3 extends over 13 amino acids. CDR3 sequence reads: CASKLAGWDEQFF. The CDR3 coding sequence is TGTGCCAGTAAACTAGCGGGGTGGGATGAGCAGTTCTTC.

The chain carries TRBV7-3 and TRBJ2-7; D unresolved. V was pared by 5 bases and J by 0 bases, with 2 bases between. CDR1 and CDR2 from the germline V gene are SGHTA and FQGTGA. This CDR3 contains 11 residues. Written as DNA, the CDR3 is TGTGCCAGCAGCCACTCCTACGAGCAGTACTTC. Translated, it gives CASSHSYEQYF.

The chain combines TRBV2 with TRBJ2-1, with D tentatively TRBD2 (6 bases). From germline, CDR1 is SNHLY and CDR2 FYNNEI. The CDR3 loop spans 15 amino acids. V dropped 4 bases and J dropped 3 bases, with 13 bases sitting between them. For the CDR3, the DNA is TGTGCCAGCAGTGGGGATGGGCGGGACTACAATGAGCAGTTCTTC. As protein: CASSGDGRDYNEQFF.

Relative to its sample, this clone is medium-sized. The V call is TRBV13, the J call TRBJ1-4; a possible D gene is TRBD1 (6 bases). CDR3 length: 13 amino acids. The V gene lost 4 bases and the J gene lost 5 bases, with 8 bases spanning the gap. Germline CDR1 reads PRHDT; CDR2 reads FYEKMQ (reference sequence). CDR3 sequence: CASSWGPNEKLFF. The CDR3, as DNA: TGTGCCAGCAGCTGGGGGCCAAATGAAAAACTGTTTTTT.